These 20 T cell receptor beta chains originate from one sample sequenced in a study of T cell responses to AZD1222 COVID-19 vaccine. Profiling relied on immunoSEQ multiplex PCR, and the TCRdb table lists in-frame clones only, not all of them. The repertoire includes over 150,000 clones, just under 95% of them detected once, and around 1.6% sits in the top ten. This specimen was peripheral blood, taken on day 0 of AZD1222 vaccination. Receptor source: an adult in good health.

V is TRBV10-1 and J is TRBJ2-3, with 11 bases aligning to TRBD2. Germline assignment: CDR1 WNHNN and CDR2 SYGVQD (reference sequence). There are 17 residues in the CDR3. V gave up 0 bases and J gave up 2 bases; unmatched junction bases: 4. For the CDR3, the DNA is TGCGCCAGCAGTGAGTCTCCGGGACTAGCGGACACAGATACGCAGTATTTT. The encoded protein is CASSESPGLADTDTQYF.

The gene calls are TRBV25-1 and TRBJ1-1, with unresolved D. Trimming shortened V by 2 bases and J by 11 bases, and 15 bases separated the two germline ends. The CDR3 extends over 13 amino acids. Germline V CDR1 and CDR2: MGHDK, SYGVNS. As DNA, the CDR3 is TGTGCCAGCAGTGAAGTGAGAGGGTCGTCGGCTTTCTTT. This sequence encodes CASSEVRGSSAFF. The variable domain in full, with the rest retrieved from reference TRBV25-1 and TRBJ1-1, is EADIYQTPRYLVIGTGKKITLECSQTMGHDKMYWYQQDPGMELHLIHYSYGVNSTEKGDLSSESTVSRIRTEHFPLTLESARPSHTSQYLCASSEVRGSSAFFGQGTRLTVV.

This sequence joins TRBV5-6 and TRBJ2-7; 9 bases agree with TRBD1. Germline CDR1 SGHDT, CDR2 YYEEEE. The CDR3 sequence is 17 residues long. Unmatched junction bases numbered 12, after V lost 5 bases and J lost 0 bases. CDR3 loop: CASRWDGGQGLSYEQYF. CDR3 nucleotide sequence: TGTGCCAGCAGATGGGATGGGGGACAGGGACTCTCCTACGAGCAGTACTTC.

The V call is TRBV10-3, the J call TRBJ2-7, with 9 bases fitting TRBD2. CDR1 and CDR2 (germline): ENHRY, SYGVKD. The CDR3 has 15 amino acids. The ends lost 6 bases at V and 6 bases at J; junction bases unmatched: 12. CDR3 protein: CAIRGSGSGGGEQYF. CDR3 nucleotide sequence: TGTGCCATCAGGGGTAGCGGGAGTGGTGGGGGCGAGCAGTACTTC.

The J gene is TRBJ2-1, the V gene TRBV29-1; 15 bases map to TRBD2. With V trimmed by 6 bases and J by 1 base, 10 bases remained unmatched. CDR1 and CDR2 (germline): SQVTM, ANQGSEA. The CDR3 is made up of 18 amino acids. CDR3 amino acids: CSVTGGLAGGRSYNEQFF. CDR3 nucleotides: TGCAGCGTCACGGGGGGACTAGCGGGAGGACGTTCCTACAATGAGCAGTTCTTC.

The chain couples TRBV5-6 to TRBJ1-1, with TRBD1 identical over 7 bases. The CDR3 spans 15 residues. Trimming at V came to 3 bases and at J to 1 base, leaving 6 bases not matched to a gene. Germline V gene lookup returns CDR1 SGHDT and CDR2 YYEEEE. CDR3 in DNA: TGTGCCAGCAGCTGGAGCGGGACAGAGAACACTGAAGCTTTCTTT. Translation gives CASSWSGTENTEAFF.

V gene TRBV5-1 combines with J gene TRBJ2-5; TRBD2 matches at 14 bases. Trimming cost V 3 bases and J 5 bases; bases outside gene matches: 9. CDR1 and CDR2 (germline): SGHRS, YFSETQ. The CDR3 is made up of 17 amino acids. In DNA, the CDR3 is TGCGCCAGCAGCTCTGGGACTAGCGGGGGTCCCCGGGAGACCCAGTACTTC. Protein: CASSSGTSGGPRETQYF.

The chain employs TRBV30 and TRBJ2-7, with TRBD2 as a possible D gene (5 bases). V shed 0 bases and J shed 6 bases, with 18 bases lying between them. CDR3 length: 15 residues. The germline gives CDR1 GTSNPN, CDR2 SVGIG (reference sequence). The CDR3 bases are TGTGCCTGGAGTGTACTTCCTAGCCGGATAGGCGAGCAGTACTTC. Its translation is CAWSVLPSRIGEQYF. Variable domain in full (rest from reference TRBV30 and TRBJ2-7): SQTIHQWPATLVQPVGSPLSLECTVEGTSNPNLYWYRQAAGRGLQLLFYSVGIGQISSEVPQNLSASRPQDRQFILSSKKLLLSDSGFYLCAWSVLPSRIGEQYFGPGTRLTVT.

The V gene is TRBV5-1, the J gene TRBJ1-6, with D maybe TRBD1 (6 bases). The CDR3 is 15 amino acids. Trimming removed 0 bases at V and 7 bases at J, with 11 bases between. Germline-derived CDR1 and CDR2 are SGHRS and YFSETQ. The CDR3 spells CASSLGDIPNSPLHF. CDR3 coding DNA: TGCGCCAGCAGCTTGGGGGACATCCCGAATTCACCCCTCCACTTT.

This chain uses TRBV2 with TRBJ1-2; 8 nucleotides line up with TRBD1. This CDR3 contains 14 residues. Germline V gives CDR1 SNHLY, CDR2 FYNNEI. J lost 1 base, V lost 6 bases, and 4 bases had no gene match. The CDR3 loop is CASRAGQVNYGYTF. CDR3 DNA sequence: TGTGCCAGCAGGGCGGGACAGGTTAACTATGGCTACACCTTC.

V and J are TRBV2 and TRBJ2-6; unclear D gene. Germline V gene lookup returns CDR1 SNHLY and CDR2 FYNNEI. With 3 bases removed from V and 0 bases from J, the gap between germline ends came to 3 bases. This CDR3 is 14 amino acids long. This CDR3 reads CASSDPSGANVLTF. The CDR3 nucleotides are TGTGCCAGCAGTGACCCCTCTGGGGCCAACGTCCTGACTTTC.

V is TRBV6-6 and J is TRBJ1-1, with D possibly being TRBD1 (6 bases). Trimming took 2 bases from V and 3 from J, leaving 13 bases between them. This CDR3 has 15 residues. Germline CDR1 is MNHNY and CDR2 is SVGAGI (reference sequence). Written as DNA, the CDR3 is TGTGCCAGCAGTTACCTACAGGGAACGCACACTGAAGCTTTCTTT. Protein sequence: CASSYLQGTHTEAFF.

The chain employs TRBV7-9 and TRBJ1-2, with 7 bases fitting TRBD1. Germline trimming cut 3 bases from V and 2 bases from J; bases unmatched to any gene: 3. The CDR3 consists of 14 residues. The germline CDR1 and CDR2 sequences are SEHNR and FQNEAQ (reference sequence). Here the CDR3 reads CASSFGTANYGYTF. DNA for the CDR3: TGTGCCAGCAGCTTCGGGACAGCGAACTATGGCTACACCTTC.

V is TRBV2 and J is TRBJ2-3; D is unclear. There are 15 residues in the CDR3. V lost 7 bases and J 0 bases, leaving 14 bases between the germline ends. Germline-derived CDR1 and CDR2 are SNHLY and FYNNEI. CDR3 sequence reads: CASTKESVSTDTQYF. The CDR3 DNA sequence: TGTGCCAGCACCAAGGAGAGCGTTAGCACAGATACGCAGTATTTT.

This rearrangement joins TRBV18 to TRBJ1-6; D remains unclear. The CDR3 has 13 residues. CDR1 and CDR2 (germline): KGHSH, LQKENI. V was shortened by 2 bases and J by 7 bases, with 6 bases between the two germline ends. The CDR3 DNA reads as TGTGCCAGCTCACCAGGGGAAAATTCACCCCTCCACTTT. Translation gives CASSPGENSPLHF.

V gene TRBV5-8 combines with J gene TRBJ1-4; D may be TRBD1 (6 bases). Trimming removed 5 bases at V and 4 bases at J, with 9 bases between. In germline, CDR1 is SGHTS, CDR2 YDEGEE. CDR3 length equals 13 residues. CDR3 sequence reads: CASSGGLNEKLFF. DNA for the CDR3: TGTGCCAGCAGTGGGGGGCTTAATGAAAAACTGTTTTTT.

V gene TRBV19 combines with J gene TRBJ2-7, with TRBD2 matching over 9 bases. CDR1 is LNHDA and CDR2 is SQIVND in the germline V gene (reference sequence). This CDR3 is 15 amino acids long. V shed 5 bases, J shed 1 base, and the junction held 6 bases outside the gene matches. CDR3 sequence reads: CASSLRTSASYEQYF. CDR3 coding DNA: TGTGCCAGTAGTCTACGGACTAGCGCTTCCTACGAGCAGTACTTC.

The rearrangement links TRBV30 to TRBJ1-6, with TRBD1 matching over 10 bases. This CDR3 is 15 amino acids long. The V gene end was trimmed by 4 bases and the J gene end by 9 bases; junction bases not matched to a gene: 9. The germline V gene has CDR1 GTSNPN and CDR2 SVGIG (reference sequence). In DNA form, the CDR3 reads TGTGCCTGGACCCACGGACAGGGGGTTAGTTCACCCCTCCACTTT. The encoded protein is CAWTHGQGVSSPLHF. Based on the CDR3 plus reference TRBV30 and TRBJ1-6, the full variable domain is SQTIHQWPATLVQPVGSPLSLECTVEGTSNPNLYWYRQAAGRGLQLLFYSVGIGQISSEVPQNLSASRPQDRQFILSSKKLLLSDSGFYLCAWTHGQGVSSPLHFGNGTRLTVT.

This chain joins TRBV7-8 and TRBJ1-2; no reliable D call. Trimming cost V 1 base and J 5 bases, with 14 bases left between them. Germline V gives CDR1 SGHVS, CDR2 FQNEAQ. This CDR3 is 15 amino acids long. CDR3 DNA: TGTGCCAGCAGCTTAGGGGGTGCGGGCCAGTATGGCTACACCTTC. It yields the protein CASSLGGAGQYGYTF.

The CDR3 reads CASRGRDPGSTDTQYF. In nucleotides, the CDR3 is TGTGCCAGCAGGGGCAGGGACCCGGGGAGCACAGATACGCAGTATTTT. The rearrangement uses TRBV27 and TRBJ2-3, with D possibly called TRBD1 or TRBD2 (5 bases each). This CDR3 is 16 amino acids long. Germline assignment: CDR1 MNHEY and CDR2 SMNVEV (reference sequence). The V end was cut by 6 bases, the J end by 0 bases, with 16 bases between.